The 22 T cell receptor beta chains reported below all come from one sample, sequenced in a study of shared clonotypes between healthy human individuals. TCRdb's copy holds only in-frame clones and misses some; the assay was immunoSEQ multiplex PCR. The table has around 1.6 million clones, about 98% seen once. Sequenced input: naive CD4+ T cells sorted from blood. Sample subset: CD45RA+ positively selected. These receptors all come from a young man in good health.

The rearrangement links TRBV30 to TRBJ2-1; 8 nucleotides line up with TRBD2. The J segment lost 6 bases and the V segment lost 1 base, leaving 20 bases of the junction unmatched. This CDR3 comprises 19 residues. Germline-derived CDR1 and CDR2 are GTSNPN and SVGIG (reference sequence). This chain's CDR3 is CAWSAPRLARVRGANEQFF. The CDR3 coding sequence is TGTGCCTGGAGTGCTCCCCGACTAGCGAGAGTGAGAGGGGCCAATGAGCAGTTCTTC. Variable domain in full (rest from reference TRBV30 and TRBJ2-1): SQTIHQWPATLVQPVGSPLSLECTVEGTSNPNLYWYRQAAGRGLQLLFYSVGIGQISSEVPQNLSASRPQDRQFILSSKKLLLSDSGFYLCAWSAPRLARVRGANEQFFGPGTRLTVL.

The chain recombines TRBV6-6 with TRBJ1-5; D gene uncertain. The CDR3 has 14 residues. Trimming pared 6 bases from V and 5 bases from J, leaving 14 bases between. Looked up from germline, CDR1 is MNHNY and CDR2 is SVGAGI (reference sequence). CDR3 sequence reads: CASRRPDGDQPQHF. The CDR3 coding sequence is TGTGCCAGCAGGCGACCGGACGGGGATCAGCCCCAGCATTTT.

The V call is TRBV5-4, the J call TRBJ1-1; D remains unclear. The CDR3 runs 13 residues. Trimming shortened V by 5 bases and J by 2 bases, and 10 bases separated the two germline ends. CDR1 and CDR2 (germline): SGHNT, YYREEE (reference sequence). CDR3 nucleotides: TGTGCCAGCAGGAAGGATTCAAACACTGAAGCTTTCTTT. This codes for CASRKDSNTEAFF.

This sequence joins TRBV29-1 and TRBJ2-7, with D possibly being TRBD2 (6 bases). The V gene lost 3 bases and the J gene lost 5 bases, with 14 bases spanning the gap. The V gene's germline CDR1 is SQVTM and CDR2 ANQGSEA. The length of the CDR3 is 13 residues. CDR3 amino acids: CSVEPGELDEQYF. The CDR3 DNA follows: TGCAGCGTTGAGCCGGGGGAGCTGGACGAGCAGTACTTC.

The chain has TRBV5-4 and TRBJ1-5; possible D gene TRBD1, 5 bases. The CDR3 extends over 15 amino acids. Trimming took off 0 bases at V and 7 bases at J, with 14 bases between the two ends. Germline V CDR1 and CDR2: SGHNT, YYREEE (reference sequence). The CDR3 nucleotides read TGTGCCAGCAGCTTGGGTCCGGGGGTTGGGCAGCCCCAGCATTTT. Amino acid sequence: CASSLGPGVGQPQHF.

V gene TRBV2 combines with J gene TRBJ1-4, with D unclear. This CDR3 spans 13 amino acids. V was cut by 8 bases and J by 8 bases, with 15 bases left in between. The V gene's germline CDR1 is SNHLY and CDR2 FYNNEI. In DNA, the CDR3 is TGTGCCAGCGGAGGCGAGGTAAACGAAAAACTGTTTTTT. Translating it yields CASGGEVNEKLFF.

The V call is TRBV7-3, the J call TRBJ2-1, with D possibly being TRBD1 (5 bases). CDR1 SGHTA and CDR2 FQGTGA come from the germline V gene. Trimming took 5 bases from V and 10 from J, leaving 21 bases between them. This CDR3 region has 15 residues. The CDR3, as DNA: TGTGCCAGCAGCCTAGACAGTGTCGCGTCCCGGGAGCAGTTCTTC. The encoded protein is CASSLDSVASREQFF. The full variable domain, with the rest looked up from reference TRBV7-3 and TRBJ2-1, is GAGVSQTPSNKVTEKGKYVELRCDPISGHTALYWYRQSLGQGPEFLIYFQGTGAADDSGLPNDRFFAVRPEGSVSTLKIQRTERGDSAVYLCASSLDSVASREQFFGPGTRLTVL.

The rearrangement joins TRBV18 to TRBJ2-3; 8 bases match TRBD2. There are 15 residues in the CDR3. Germline assignment: CDR1 KGHSH and CDR2 LQKENI. With 2 bases clipped from V and 6 bases from J, the junction kept 7 bases outside the gene matches. CDR3 nucleotide sequence: TGTGCCAGCTCACCAACGGGAGGGCCCTCGGATACGCAGTATTTT. Residues: CASSPTGGPSDTQYF.

The chain carries TRBV5-1 and TRBJ2-3; D might be TRBD2 (5 bases). Germline V gives CDR1 SGHRS, CDR2 YFSETQ. The CDR3 has 15 residues. The V end lost 4 bases, the J end lost 2 bases, and 14 bases lay between the germline ends. CDR3 region: CASSRGEADTDTQYF. For the CDR3, the DNA is TGCGCCAGCAGCCGGGGTGAGGCCGACACAGATACGCAGTATTTT. Full variable domain (rest looked up from reference TRBV5-1 and TRBJ2-3): KAGVTQTPRYLIKTRGQQVTLSCSPISGHRSVSWYQQTPGQGLQFLFEYFSETQRNKGNFPGRFSGRQFSNSRSEMNVSTLELGDSALYLCASSRGEADTDTQYFGPGTRLTVL.

This clone has a single count. This chain uses TRBV10-1 with TRBJ2-7, with 15 bases lining up with TRBD2. This CDR3 is built from 20 residues. V shed 2 bases and J 0 bases; nucleotides not matched to a gene: 11. Germline V lookup: CDR1 WNHNN, CDR2 SYGVQD (reference sequence). The CDR3 nucleotides read TGCGCCAGCAGTGAGATTGGGACTAGCGGGAGGTTGGGAACCTCCTACGAGCAGTACTTC. Translation: CASSEIGTSGRLGTSYEQYF.

This chain joins TRBV4-1 and TRBJ2-7, with D possibly being TRBD2 (5 bases). The CDR3 runs to 15 residues. The ends were cut back, 4 bases at V and 1 base at J, with 14 bases in the middle. Germline CDR1 MGHRA, CDR2 YSYEKL. Here the CDR3 DNA reads TGCGCCAGCAGCCCACCAGGTCCGGGATCCTACGAGCAGTACTTC. Translation gives CASSPPGPGSYEQYF.

This chain uses TRBV5-5 with TRBJ1-3; 7 bases fit TRBD1. Germline V lookup: CDR1 SGHKS, CDR2 YYEKEE (reference sequence). The junction had 3 bases not matched to a gene; V was cut back by 2 bases and J by 4 bases. CDR3 length equals 14 residues. CDR3 in amino acids: CASSLSGGGNTIYF. DNA of the CDR3: TGTGCCAGCAGCTTATCAGGGGGAGGAAACACCATATATTTT.

This clone has just one count. The J gene is TRBJ2-3, the V gene TRBV9; 12 nucleotides line up with TRBD2. The trim removed 5 bases at V and 0 bases at J, leaving 22 bases unmatched. Germline V CDR1 and CDR2: SGDLS, YYNGEE. This CDR3 is built from 22 residues. This CDR3 is CASSRTSGTTLLDQRSTDTQYF. CDR3 nucleotides: TGTGCCAGCAGTCGGACTAGCGGGACGACGCTTTTAGACCAACGTAGCACAGATACGCAGTATTTT.

This chain links TRBV5-1 with TRBJ1-1; 11 bases match TRBD1. CDR3 length: 14 amino acids. V shed 2 bases, J shed 10 bases, and the junction held 7 bases outside the gene matches. Germline CDR1 is SGHRS and CDR2 is YFSETQ. This chain's CDR3 is CASSLGQGARGAFF. CDR3 coding DNA: TGCGCCAGCAGCTTAGGACAGGGGGCCCGGGGAGCTTTCTTT.

The chain combines TRBV9 with TRBJ2-1; D gene uncertain. The CDR3 has 14 residues. Trimming removed 0 bases at V and 4 bases at J, with 8 bases between. CDR1 and CDR2 from the germline V gene are SGDLS and YYNGEE. The CDR3 DNA is TGTGCCAGCAGCGTAGATGCAGCTTACAATGAGCAGTTCTTC. As protein: CASSVDAAYNEQFF.

The chain links TRBV20-1 to TRBJ1-2; the D is unclear. V shed 6 bases and J shed 8 bases, with 10 bases lying between them. The CDR3 spans 10 residues. The V gene's germline CDR1 is DFQATT and CDR2 SNEGSKA (reference sequence). This CDR3 reads CSAEFEGYTF. Written as DNA, the CDR3 is TGCAGTGCAGAATTCGAGGGCTACACCTTC.

The chain combines TRBV4-3 with TRBJ2-5, with 8 positions matching TRBD1. From germline, CDR1 is LGHNA and CDR2 YSLEER. V trimming: 0 bases; J trimming: 4 bases; junction bases outside the gene matches: 4. The CDR3 sequence is 15 residues long. CDR3 amino acids: CASSQENDRGETQYF. Written as DNA, the CDR3 is TGCGCCAGCAGCCAAGAAAACGACAGGGGAGAGACCCAGTACTTC.

The chain couples TRBV18 to TRBJ1-5; TRBD1 matches at 7 bases. This CDR3 is built from 13 residues. The trim removed 8 bases at V and 4 bases at J, leaving 5 bases unmatched. Looked up from germline, CDR1 is KGHSH and CDR2 is LQKENI. The CDR3 protein is CASTQGTNQPQHF. The CDR3 DNA reads as TGTGCCAGCACACAGGGGACGAATCAGCCCCAGCATTTT.

V is TRBV6-5 and J is TRBJ2-7; D gene unclear. The CDR3 is 14 amino acids. CDR1 and CDR2 from the germline V gene are MNHEY and SVGAGI. V lost 4 bases and J 2 bases, leaving 12 bases between the germline ends. CDR3 DNA sequence: TGTGCCAGCAGTTCCACGACACTAACCTACGAGCAGTACTTC. Translation gives CASSSTTLTYEQYF.

The rearrangement joins TRBV21-1 to TRBJ1-3; the table's TRBD1 call for D was not verified on the DNA. TRBV21-1 is a pseudogene. The length of the CDR3 is 21 residues. The chain's CDR3 is CASSKETRTRTARRLGNTIYF. The CDR3 DNA sequence: TGTGCCAGCAGCAAAGAAACACGAACAAGGACAGCCCGTAGACTCGGGAACACCATATATTTT.

This chain connects TRBV28 to TRBJ2-1; D assignment may be TRBD1 or TRBD2 (5 bases each). This CDR3 is 16 amino acids long. V was clipped by 7 bases and J by 7 bases, with 23 bases between them. From germline, CDR1 is MDHEN and CDR2 SYDVKM. The CDR3 region has the DNA TGTGCCAGCACCCCCCCGGTTTTAGCGAAGGGGAATGAGCAGTTCTTC. Amino acids: CASTPPVLAKGNEQFF.

The chain recombines TRBV30 with TRBJ1-1; weak D call: TRBD1 (5 bases). The germline gives CDR1 GTSNPN, CDR2 SVGIG (reference sequence). There are 15 residues in the CDR3. V was shortened by 0 bases and J by 1 base, with 12 bases between the two germline ends. The CDR3 here is CAWSVVGAWNTEAFF. For the CDR3, the DNA is TGTGCCTGGAGTGTAGTAGGGGCCTGGAACACTGAAGCTTTCTTT.